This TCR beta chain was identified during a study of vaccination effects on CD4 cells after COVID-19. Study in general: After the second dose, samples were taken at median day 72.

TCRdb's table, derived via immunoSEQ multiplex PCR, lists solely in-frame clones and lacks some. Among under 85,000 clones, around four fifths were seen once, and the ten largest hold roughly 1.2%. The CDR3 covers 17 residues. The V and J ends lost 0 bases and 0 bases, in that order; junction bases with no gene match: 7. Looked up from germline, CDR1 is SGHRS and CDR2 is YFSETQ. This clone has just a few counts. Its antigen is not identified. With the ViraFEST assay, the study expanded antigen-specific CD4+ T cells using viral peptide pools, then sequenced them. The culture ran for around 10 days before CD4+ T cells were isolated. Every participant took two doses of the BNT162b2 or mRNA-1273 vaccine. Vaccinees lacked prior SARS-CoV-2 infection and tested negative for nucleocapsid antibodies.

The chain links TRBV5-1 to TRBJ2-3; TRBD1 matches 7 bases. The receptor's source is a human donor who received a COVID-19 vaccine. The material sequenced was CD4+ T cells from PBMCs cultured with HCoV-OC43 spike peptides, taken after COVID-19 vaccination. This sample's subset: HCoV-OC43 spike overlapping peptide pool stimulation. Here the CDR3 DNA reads TGCGCCAGCAGCTTGGTCTGGACAGGAGATAGCACAGATACGCAGTATTTT. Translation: CASSLVWTGDSTDTQYF.